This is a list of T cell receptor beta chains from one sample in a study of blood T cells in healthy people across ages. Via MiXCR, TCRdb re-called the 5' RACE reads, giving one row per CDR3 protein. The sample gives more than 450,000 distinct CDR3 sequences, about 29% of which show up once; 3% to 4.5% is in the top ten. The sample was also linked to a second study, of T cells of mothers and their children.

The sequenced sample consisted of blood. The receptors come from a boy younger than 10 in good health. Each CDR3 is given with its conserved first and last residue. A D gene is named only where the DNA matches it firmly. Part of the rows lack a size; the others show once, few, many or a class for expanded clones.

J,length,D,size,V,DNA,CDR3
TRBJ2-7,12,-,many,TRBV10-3,TGTGCCATCGGTGGGGGAGTATACGAGCAGTACTTC,CAIGGGVYEQYF
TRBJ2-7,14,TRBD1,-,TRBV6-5,TGTGCCAGCAGTTACGGGACAGGGATAGGCGAGCAGTACTTC,CASSYGTGIGEQYF
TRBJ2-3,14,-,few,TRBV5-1,TGCGCCAGCAGCTTGGATCTTGGCCGAGATACGCAGTATTTT,CASSLDLGRDTQYF
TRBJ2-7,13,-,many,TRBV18,TGTGCCAGCTCACCGCCAAGCTCCTACGAGCAGTACTTC,CASSPPSSYEQYF
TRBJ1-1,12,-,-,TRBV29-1,TGCAGCGTTGAACTGGATGCGACTGAAGCTTTCTTT,CSVELDATEAFF
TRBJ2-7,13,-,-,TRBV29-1,TGCAGCGTTGGACGGGGTATCTCCTACGAGCAGTACTTC,CSVGRGISYEQYF
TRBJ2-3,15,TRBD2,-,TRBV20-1,TGCAGTTTCGTAGCGGGAGGGCCGTGGACAGATACGCAGTATTTT,CSFVAGGPWTDTQYF
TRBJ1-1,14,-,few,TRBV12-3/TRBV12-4,TGTGCCAGCAGTCCTAGTTCACGGGACACTGAAGCTTTCTTT,CASSPSSRDTEAFF
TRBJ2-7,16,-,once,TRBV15,TGTGCCACCAGCGGATGGAGTCCTAGTGGGGGCCACGAGCAGTACTTC,CATSGWSPSGGHEQYF
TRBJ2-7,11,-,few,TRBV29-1,TGCAGCGTGAGAGTAAGCTACGAGCAGTACTTC,CSVRVSYEQYF
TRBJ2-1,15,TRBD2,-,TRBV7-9,TGTACCAGCAGCTTACTAGCGGGAGGGTACAATGAGCAGTTCTTC,CTSSLLAGGYNEQFF